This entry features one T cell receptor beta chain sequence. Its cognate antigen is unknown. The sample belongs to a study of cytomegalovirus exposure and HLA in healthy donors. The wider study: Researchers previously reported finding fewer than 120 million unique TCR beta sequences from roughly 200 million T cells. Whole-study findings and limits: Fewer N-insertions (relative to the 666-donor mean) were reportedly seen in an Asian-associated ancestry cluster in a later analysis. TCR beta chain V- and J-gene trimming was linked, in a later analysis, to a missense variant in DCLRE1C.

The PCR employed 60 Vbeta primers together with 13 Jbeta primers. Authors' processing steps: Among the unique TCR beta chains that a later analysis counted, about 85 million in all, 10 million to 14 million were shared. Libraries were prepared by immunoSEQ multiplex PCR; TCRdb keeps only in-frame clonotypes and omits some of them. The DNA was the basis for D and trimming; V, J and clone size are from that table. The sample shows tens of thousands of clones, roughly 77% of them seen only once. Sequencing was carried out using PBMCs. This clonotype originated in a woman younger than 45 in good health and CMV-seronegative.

Here the CDR3 DNA reads TGTGCCAGCAGCTCGGGACAGAACTATGGCTACACCTTC. Translation gives CASSSGQNYGYTF. The chain uses TRBV5-6 and TRBJ1-2, with TRBD1 identical over 7 bases. In germline, CDR1 is SGHDT, CDR2 YYEEEE. The CDR3 has 13 amino acids. After removal of 3 bases from V and 2 bases from J, the junction contained 1 base not matched to a gene.